This section outlines one T cell receptor (beta chain) sequence together with its context. The entry originates in a study of control samples from healthy donors and cancer patients. Measured with immunoSEQ multiplex PCR; TCRdb has only the in-frame clones, and not every one. The table has about 140,000 clones, approximately 94% seen once. The V end lost 4 bases, the J end lost 5 bases, and 11 bases lay between the germline ends. The germline gives CDR1 KGHDR, CDR2 SFDVKD. The CDR3 has 14 residues. This clonotype was obtained from a middle-aged man in good health. The V gene is TRBV24-1, the J gene TRBJ2-1; D is unresolved. The sample comprised blood. The CDR3 spells CATSEPGANNEQFF. CDR3 nucleotides: TGTGCCACCAGTGAGCCAGGAGCTAACAATGAGCAGTTCTTC.